This TCR beta chain emerged from a study of shared clonotypes between healthy human individuals. Each subset's genomic DNA was shared equally among a number of immunoSEQ plates. Produced via immunoSEQ multiplex PCR; TCRdb's table is partial and in-frame only. The table lists about 1.1 million clones, approximately 77% of them singletons, with over 0.8% in the top ten. This clone was detected a few times. Per the germline V gene, CDR1 is SGHNT and CDR2 is YYREEE (reference sequence). The CDR3 spans 14 residues. V lost 0 bases to trimming and J lost 7 bases; unmatched junction nucleotides: 6. The TCR originated in a man aged 18 to 30 in good health. Some clones in this sample may be carry-over from other donors' samples. The sequencing input was memory CD4+ T cells from PBMCs. Subset here: CD45RA-negative fraction. The chain links TRBV5-4 to TRBJ1-2; 7 bases line up with TRBD1. The CDR3 loop is CASSLAVRGAGYTF. The CDR3 DNA is TGTGCCAGCAGCTTGGCGGTCAGGGGGGCTGGCTACACCTTC.